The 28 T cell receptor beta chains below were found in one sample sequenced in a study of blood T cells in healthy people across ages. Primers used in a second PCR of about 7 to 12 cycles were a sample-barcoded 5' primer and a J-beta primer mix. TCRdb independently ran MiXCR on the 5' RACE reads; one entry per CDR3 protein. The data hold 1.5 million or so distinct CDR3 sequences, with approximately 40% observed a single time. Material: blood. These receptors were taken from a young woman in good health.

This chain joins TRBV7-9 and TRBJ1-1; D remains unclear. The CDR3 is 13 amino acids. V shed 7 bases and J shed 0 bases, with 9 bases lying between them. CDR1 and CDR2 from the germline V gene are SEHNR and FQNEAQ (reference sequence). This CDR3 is CASNPPMNTEAFF. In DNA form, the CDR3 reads TGTGCCAGCAACCCCCCAATGAACACTGAAGCTTTCTTT.

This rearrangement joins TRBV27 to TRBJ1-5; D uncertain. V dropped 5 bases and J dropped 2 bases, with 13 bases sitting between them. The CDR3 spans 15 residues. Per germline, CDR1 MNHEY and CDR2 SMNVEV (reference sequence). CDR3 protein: CASSPEVNGNQPQHF. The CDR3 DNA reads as TGTGCCAGCAGTCCTGAGGTGAATGGCAATCAGCCCCAGCATTTT.

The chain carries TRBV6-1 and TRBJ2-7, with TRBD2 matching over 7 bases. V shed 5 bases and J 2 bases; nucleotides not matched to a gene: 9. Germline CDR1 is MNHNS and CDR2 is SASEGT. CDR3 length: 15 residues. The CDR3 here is CASSRLDGGTYEQYF. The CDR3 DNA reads TGTGCCAGCAGTCGTCTAGACGGGGGGACCTACGAGCAGTACTTC.

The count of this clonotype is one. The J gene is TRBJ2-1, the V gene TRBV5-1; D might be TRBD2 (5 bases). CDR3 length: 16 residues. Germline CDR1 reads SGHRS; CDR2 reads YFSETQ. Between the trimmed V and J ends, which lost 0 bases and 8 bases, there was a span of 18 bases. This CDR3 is CASSLGELEFEDEQFF. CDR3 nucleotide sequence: TGCGCCAGCAGCTTGGGGGAGCTGGAGTTTGAGGATGAGCAGTTCTTC.

CDR3 nucleotides: TGTGCCAGCAGTCAAGGGGTAGCGGGGGTCGGAGATACGCAGTATTTT. Its translation is CASSQGVAGVGDTQYF. The rearrangement joins TRBV6-6 to TRBJ2-3; 9 bases are a match to TRBD2. Trimming took 5 bases from V and 5 from J; bases not matched to a gene: 11. Germline V gene sequence: CDR1 MNHNY, CDR2 SVGAGI (reference sequence). The CDR3 runs 16 residues.

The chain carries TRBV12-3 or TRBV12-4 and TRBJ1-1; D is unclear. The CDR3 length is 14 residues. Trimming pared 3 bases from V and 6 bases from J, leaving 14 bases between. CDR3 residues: CASSFASSSPEAFF. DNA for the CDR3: TGTGCCAGCAGTTTTGCCAGTTCCTCGCCTGAAGCTTTCTTT.

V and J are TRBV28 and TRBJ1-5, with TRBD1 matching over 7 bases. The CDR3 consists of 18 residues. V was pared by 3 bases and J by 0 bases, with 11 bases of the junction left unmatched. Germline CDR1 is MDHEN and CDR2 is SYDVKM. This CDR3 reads CASSFSGQPWYSNQPQHF. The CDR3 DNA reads TGTGCCAGCAGTTTTTCGGGACAGCCCTGGTATAGCAATCAGCCCCAGCATTTT.

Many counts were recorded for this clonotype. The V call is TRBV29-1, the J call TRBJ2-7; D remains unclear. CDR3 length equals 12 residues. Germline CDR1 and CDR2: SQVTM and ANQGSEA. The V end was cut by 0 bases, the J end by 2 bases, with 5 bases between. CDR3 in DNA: TGCAGCGTTGAAGATCTCGCCTACGAGCAGTACTTC. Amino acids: CSVEDLAYEQYF.

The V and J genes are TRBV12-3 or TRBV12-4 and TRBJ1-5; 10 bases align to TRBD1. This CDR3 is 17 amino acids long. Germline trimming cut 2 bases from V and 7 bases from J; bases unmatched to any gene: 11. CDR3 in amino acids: CASSLSLWGTGDQPQHF. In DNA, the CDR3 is TGTGCCAGCAGTTTAAGTCTCTGGGGGACAGGGGACCAGCCCCAGCATTTT.

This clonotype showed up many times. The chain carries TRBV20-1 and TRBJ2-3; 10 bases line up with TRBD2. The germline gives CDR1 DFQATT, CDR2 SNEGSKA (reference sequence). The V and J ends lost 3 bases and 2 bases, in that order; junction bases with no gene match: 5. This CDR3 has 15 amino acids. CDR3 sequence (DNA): TGCAGTGCTAGCTCAGCGGGGGGGATCACAGATACGCAGTATTTT. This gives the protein CSASSAGGITDTQYF.

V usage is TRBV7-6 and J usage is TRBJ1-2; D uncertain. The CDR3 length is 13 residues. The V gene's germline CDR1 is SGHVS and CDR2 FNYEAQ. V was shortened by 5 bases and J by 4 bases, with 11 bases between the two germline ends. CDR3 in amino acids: CASSGIVGYGYTF. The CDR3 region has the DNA TGTGCCAGCAGCGGAATCGTGGGCTATGGCTACACCTTC. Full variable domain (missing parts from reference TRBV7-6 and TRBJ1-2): GAGVSQSPRYKVTKRGQDVALRCDPISGHVSLYWYRQALGQGPEFLTYFNYEAQQDKSGLPNDRFSAERPEGSISTLTIQRTEQRDSAMYRCASSGIVGYGYTFGSGTRLTVV.

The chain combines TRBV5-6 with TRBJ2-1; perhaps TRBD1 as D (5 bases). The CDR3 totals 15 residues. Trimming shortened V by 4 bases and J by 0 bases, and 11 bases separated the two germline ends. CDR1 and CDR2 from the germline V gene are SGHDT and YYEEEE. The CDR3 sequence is CASSMTATSYNEQFF. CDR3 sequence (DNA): TGTGCCAGCAGCATGACAGCTACCTCCTACAATGAGCAGTTCTTC. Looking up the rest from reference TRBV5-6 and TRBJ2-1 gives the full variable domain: DAGVTQSPTHLIKTRGQQVTLRCSPKSGHDTVSWYQQALGQGPQFIFQYYEEEERQRGNFPDRFSGHQFPNYSSELNVNALLLGDSALYLCASSMTATSYNEQFFGPGTRLTVL.

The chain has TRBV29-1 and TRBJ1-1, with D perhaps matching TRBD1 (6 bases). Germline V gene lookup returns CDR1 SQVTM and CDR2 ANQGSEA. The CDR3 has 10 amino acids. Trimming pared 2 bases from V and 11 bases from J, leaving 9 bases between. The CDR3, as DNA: TGCAGCGTTGAAACAGGGCTCGCTTTCTTT. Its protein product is CSVETGLAFF.

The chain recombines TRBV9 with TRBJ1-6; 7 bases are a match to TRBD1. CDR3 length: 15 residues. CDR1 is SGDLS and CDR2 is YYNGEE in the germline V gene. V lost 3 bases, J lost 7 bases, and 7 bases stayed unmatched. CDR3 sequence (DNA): TGTGCCAGCAGCGCGACAGGGCAGGAGAATTCACCCCTCCACTTT. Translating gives CASSATGQENSPLHF.

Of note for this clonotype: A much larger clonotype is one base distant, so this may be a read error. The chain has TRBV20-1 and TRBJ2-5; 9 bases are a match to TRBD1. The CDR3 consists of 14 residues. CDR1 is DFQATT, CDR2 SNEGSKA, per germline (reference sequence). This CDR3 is CSAVQGQGQEAQYF. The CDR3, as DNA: TGCAGTGCAGTCCAGGGACAGGGCCAAGAGGCCCAGTACTTC.

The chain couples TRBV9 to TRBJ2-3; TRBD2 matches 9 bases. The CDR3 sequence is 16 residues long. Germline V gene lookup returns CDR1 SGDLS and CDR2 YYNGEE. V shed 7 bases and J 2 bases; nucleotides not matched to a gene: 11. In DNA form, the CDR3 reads TGTGCCAGCGGCAAAGGAAGCGGGGGGACCACAGATACGCAGTATTTT. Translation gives CASGKGSGGTTDTQYF.

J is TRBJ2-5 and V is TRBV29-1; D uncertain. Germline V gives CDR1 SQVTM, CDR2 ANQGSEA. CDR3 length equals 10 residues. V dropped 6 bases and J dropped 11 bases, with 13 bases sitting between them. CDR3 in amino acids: CSVGGKEQYF. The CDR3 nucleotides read TGCAGCGTGGGTGGTAAGGAGCAGTACTTC.

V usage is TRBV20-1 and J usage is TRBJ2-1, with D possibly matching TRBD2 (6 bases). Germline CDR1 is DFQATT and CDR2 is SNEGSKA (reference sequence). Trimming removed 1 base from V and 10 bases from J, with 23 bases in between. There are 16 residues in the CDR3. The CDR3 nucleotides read TGCAGTGCTAGAGGGGTTGGGCTAGCGAAAACCTACGAGCAGTTCTTC. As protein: CSARGVGLAKTYEQFF.

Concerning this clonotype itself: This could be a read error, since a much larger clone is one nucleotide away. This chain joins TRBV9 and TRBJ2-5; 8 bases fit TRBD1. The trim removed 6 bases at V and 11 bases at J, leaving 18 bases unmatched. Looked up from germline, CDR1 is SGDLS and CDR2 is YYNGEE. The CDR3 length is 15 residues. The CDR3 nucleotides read TGTGCCAGCAACCGACAGGGGAACTCCTACAATGGGCAGTACTTC. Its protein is CASNRQGNSYNGQYF.

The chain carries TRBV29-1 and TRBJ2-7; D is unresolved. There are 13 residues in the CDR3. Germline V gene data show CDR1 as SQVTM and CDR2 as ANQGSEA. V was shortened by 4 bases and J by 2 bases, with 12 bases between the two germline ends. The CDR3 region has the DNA TGCAGCGTTGGACCCAGCAACACCTACGAGCAGTACTTC. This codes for CSVGPSNTYEQYF.

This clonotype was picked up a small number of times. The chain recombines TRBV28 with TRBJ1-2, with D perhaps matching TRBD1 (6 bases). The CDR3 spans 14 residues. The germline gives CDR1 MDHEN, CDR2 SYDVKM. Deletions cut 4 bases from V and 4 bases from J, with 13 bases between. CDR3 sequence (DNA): TGTGCCAGCAGTTACCCCAGGGGACGCTATGGCTACACCTTC. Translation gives CASSYPRGRYGYTF.

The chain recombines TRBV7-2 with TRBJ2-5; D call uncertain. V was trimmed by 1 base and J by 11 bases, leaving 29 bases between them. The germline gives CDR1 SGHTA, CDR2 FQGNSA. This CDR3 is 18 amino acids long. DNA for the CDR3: TGTGCCAGCAGCTTAGTGGCTCTTTCGGACCGCCGCGCGGATGAGCAGTACTTC. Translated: CASSLVALSDRRADEQYF.

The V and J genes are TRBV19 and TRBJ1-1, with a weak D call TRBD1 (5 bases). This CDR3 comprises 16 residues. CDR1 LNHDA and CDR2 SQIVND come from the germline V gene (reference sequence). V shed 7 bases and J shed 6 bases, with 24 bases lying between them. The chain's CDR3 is CASKSFFFDRGSEAFF. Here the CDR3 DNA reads TGTGCCAGTAAGTCTTTTTTTTTCGACCGGGGCTCTGAAGCTTTCTTT. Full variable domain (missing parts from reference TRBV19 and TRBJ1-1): DGGITQSPKYLFRKEGQNVTLSCEQNLNHDAMYWYRQDPGQGLRLIYYSQIVNDFQKGDIAEGYSVSREKKESFPLTVTSAQKNPTAFYLCASKSFFFDRGSEAFFGQGTRLTVV.

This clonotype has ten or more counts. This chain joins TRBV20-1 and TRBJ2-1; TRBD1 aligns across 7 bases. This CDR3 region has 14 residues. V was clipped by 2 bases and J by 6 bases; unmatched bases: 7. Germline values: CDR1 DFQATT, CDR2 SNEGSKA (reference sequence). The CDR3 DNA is TGCAGTGCTAGATACGACAGGGCACCCAATGAGCAGTTCTTC. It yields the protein CSARYDRAPNEQFF.

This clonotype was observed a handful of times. CDR3 loop: CASSVTFSGGGADTQYF. CDR3 DNA sequence: TGTGCCAGCAGCGTAACCTTCTCTGGGGGAGGGGCAGATACGCAGTATTTT. This rearrangement joins TRBV9 to TRBJ2-3; 7 nucleotides match TRBD2. The ends lost 1 base at V and 4 bases at J; junction bases unmatched: 12. The length of the CDR3 is 17 residues. Germline assignment: CDR1 SGDLS and CDR2 YYNGEE.

The CDR3 here is CSARDLLVLNEQFF. The CDR3 DNA is TGCAGTGCTAGAGATCTACTAGTCTTGAATGAGCAGTTCTTC. V is TRBV20-1 and J is TRBJ2-1, with D possibly matching TRBD2 (5 bases). The CDR3 is made up of 14 amino acids. CDR1 DFQATT and CDR2 SNEGSKA come from the germline V gene (reference sequence). With 0 bases removed from V and 7 bases from J, the gap between germline ends came to 13 bases.

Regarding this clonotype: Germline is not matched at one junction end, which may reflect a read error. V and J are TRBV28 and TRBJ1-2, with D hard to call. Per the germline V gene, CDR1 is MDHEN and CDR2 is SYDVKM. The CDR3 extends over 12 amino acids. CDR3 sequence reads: CPSSLPGRGYTF. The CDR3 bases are TGTCCCAGCAGTTTACCGGGGAGAGGCTACACCTTC.

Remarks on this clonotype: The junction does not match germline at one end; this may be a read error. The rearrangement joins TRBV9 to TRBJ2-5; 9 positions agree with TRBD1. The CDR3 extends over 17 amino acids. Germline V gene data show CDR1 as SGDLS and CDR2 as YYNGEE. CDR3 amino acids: CASSHLSGQGYQETQYF. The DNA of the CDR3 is TGTGCCAGCAGTCACCTCTCGGGACAGGGCTACCAAGAGACTCAGTACTTC.